This T cell receptor (beta chain) appears in the sequencing data of a study of shared clonotypes between healthy human individuals. Study in general: Participating donors consisted of a couple of women and three men aged 18 to 49.

In regard to this clone: What it binds is not known.

Naive CD8 cells lacked CD45RO, underwent positive selection for CCR7 and left out terminally differentiated effector memory CD45RA+ cells. Sequencing was performed with immunoSEQ multiplex PCR; in TCRdb, only in-frame clones are kept and a portion is missing. The top ten clones hold about 1.7% of a sample with about 2.1 million clones, roughly 93% of them seen once. General study findings and limits: The study generally estimated greater richness for naive than memory subsets. For naive CD4 cells, roughly 5% of clonotypes were shared across a few donors.

The CDR3 runs 15 residues. Germline V gene lookup returns CDR1 MNHEY and CDR2 SMNVEV (reference sequence). V lost 9 bases and J lost 2, with 17 bases in between. The source material was naive CD8+ T cells from PBMCs. V is TRBV27 and J is TRBJ2-1; TRBD2 might be the D (6 bases). This sequence was found in a man between 18 and 35 years old in good health. Some clones in this sample may be carry-over from other donors' samples. The CDR3 loop is CASRGRGSTYNEQFF. The CDR3 bases are TGTGCCAGTAGAGGACGGGGGTCTACCTACAATGAGCAGTTCTTC.